The present entry profiles one T cell receptor (beta chain) with its context. There is no known antigen for this receptor. Base qualities are not provided; no much larger clone lies one nucleotide away. Interpreted using the paper, the time point label stands for: about 28 days (+/-7) after the second vaccine dose. AZD1222 recipients with second doses at about 4 weeks or about 12 weeks were pooled, because spike-specific TCR depth and breadth did not differ between schedules. The vaccinee samples were drawn from two UK trials, COV001 and COV002, one of which was a single-blind randomized controlled phase 2/3 trial testing AZD1222 (ChAdOx1 nCoV-19) in healthy adults. For TCRbeta chain sequencing, PBMC samples from trial participants were taken at day 0 and at day 28 after the second dose. The CDR3 regions of human TCRbeta chains were analyzed by immunosequencing. The authors' analysis ran thus. Repertoire TCRs were matched against a reference library of SARS-CoV-2-specific TCRs generated with the MIRA antigen-specificity platform. Breadth was defined as the fraction of unique TCRs that were SARS-CoV-2-associated. Depth was defined as the fraction of total T cells that were SARS-CoV-2-associated. Using the MIRA data, each spike-specific TCR was mapped to the spike region that the TCR reacts to and placed in a CD4 or CD8 class. Log10-transformed breadth and depth values were compared by one-way ANOVA with Sidak's multiple comparisons tests. Held by TCRdb, this immuneACCESS table contains in-frame sequences only and omits some clones. Under half of the omission traces to an unresolved V gene where checked; the cause of the rest is unknown. V and J calls and clone size follow that table, whereas D and trimming were derived from the DNA. Here the sample has 90,000 to 95,000 clones; approximately 88% occur a single time. Of the sample, around 10% falls within the top ten clones.

The data stem from a study of T cell responses to AZD1222 COVID-19 vaccine (dated by TCRdb to the early 2020s). General notes on the study: A total of over 230 trial participants underwent TCR sequencing, of whom roughly 210 received two doses of AZD1222 and roughly 25 received two doses of the MenACWY control vaccine. Trial participants were enrolled into age subgroups of 18-55, 56-69 and 70-plus years, which contained approximately 150, 28 and 58 TCR-sequenced participants, respectively. Overall results and qualifications from the work: The 56-69-year group was small, and its depth increase did not reach significance, likely because of low power. Because no day 14 peak-response samples were available, the repertoires could be characterized only after the peak T cell response. The whole spike protein was spanned by vaccine-associated CD4 TCRs, and dominant responses were seen in regions 160-218 and 743-854. After two AZD1222 doses, spike-specific TCR breadth and depth were significantly higher than at day 0 and than in MenACWY recipients. Only five to seven AZD1222 recipients were SARS-CoV-2 seropositive at baseline, limiting conclusions about previously exposed vaccinees. Nearly half of unique spike-specific TCRs reportedly recognized epitopes outside regions mutated in the B.1.351 and B.1.1.7 variants. Participants were mostly white British and included more females than males, and it was suggested by the authors that clonal diversity may have been underestimated.

After removal of 1 base from V and 4 bases from J, the junction retains 10 bases not matched to a gene. CDR1 is given as MGHDK and CDR2 as SYGVNS, both from the germline V gene. The CDR3, from cysteine to phenylalanine, totals 17 residues. Just the 51-base CDR3 DNA is kept, in frame starting at base 1. This sample comprised peripheral blood, obtained 28 days after the second AZD1222 dose. Here the chain combines TRBV25-1 and TRBJ1-3, and 7 bases in between align with TRBD1. This sequence originates from an adult who received the AZD1222 COVID-19 vaccine. The sequence in DNA is TGTGCCAGCAGTGAATTCCCCACAGGGGAAACGGGAAACACCATATATTTT. Translation gives CASSEFPTGETGNTIYF.